The sequence of this T cell receptor beta chain was determined in a study of tumor-infiltrating lymphocytes in primary liver carcinoma (dated by TCRdb to the late 2010s). For the study in its entirety: Of the five patients, three men and two women aged 30 to 69 years, four had hepatocellular carcinoma and one had combined HCC and intrahepatic cholangiocarcinoma. Each sample produced roughly 3.65 to 8 million productive TCRbeta reads, and read depth showed no significant difference between tissue types. The roughly 25 tumor region samples were profiled with Agilent mRNA microarrays so that TCRbeta repertoire diversity could be related to the local molecular phenotype. The study combined TCRbeta repertoire sequencing, expression microarrays and whole-exome sequencing across five regions of each liver tumor, with adjacent normal tissue and blood. Tumors of the five patients were stage T1-T3 N0M0 with maximum diameters of roughly 4.2 to 10 cm. A total of 35 specimens from 5 patients underwent TCRbeta repertoire sequencing, comprising some 25 tumor regions, 5 adjacent noncancerous liver tissues and 5 peripheral blood samples. Repertoires from technical replicates were highly reproducible, with mean shared-clone rates roughly 0.86 and correlation coefficients above 0.95.

Turning to this clonotype: Its cognate antigen has yet to be identified. No base-level quality is on record; no much larger clone is a single base apart.

The research as a whole found: Pairs of tumor regions showed greater repertoire overlap (mean about 35%) than tumor-adjacent pairs (approximately 17%) or tumor-blood pairs (approximately 15%), which is consistent with antigen-driven expansion. Bulk unsorted samples precluded comparing CD4+ and CD8+ T cell repertoires. Just about 7.5-24% of top clones turned up in all five regions of a tumor, which suggests spatial heterogeneity among tumor-infiltrating T cells. Because only the TCR beta chain was sequenced and unpaired alpha chains were not captured, true repertoire diversity is likely underestimated. Only a few patients were included in the study, and the authors note that the findings should be validated in a larger study. A significantly larger repertoire fraction was made up by the top 250 clones in tumors than in blood (p = 0.039).

Total RNA and DNA were co-extracted from around 18-30 mg of bulk tissue with the AllPrep DNA/RNA mini kit, without cell sorting. Between late 2015 and March 2016, about five patients in China with histopathologically diagnosed primary liver carcinoma had surgical resection. Patients had chronic HBV infection and were treatment-naive at sampling. Each tumor was sampled at five spatially separated regions: the tumor centre plus the superior, inferior, left-lateral and right-lateral poles. Histological examination found more than 75% viable tumor cells in every tumor sample. Each fresh piece of tumor and adjacent tissue was cut in two, with one half stored in RNAlater at -80 degrees C and the other half sent for histology. TCRbeta-specific cDNA was reverse-transcribed from approximately 500 ng total RNA using a constant-region primer and ProtoScript II reverse transcriptase. TCRbeta libraries were built with three nested multiplex PCR rounds, a slightly modified ARM-PCR procedure. Each of the first two PCR rounds ran for about 10 cycles and used multiplex TRBV1-TRBV30 forward primers together with a Cbeta reverse primer. Sample barcodes and Illumina adapters were added in a final 25-cycle PCR using Deep VentR polymerase. Before sequencing, amplicons between 200 and 500 bp were purified from gel using a QIAquick gel extraction kit. The TCRbeta amplicons were sequenced with 250-bp paired-end reads on an Illumina HiSeq 2500. The paper's processing steps were these. Quality trimming of reads was performed with Trimmomatic v0.33, and paired reads were merged with FLASH v1.2.11 so that full CDR3 sequences could be recovered. V, D and J germline segments were assigned to the rearranged TCRbeta sequences by MiGEC v1.2.1b. Clonotype statistics and Shannon-Wiener diversity indices were calculated with VDJtools v1.0.0. To reduce sampling bias, subsequent analyses other than the diversity analysis used only the 250 most abundant clonotypes in each sample. TCRdb reprocessed the public reads (quality trimming at Q25 with fastp, clone calling with MiXCR) and kept in-frame beta chains. For every CDR3 protein sequence, its rows merge into one entry that carries the most common genes and DNA. The V and J calls, along with clone size, are taken from TCRdb and not from the paper's own processing. Present in this sample are 55,000 or so distinct CDR3 sequences, less than 75% of which were seen just once. Just over 55% of the sample comes from the top ten.

The germline V and J ends show losses of 1 base and 4 bases respectively, and no gene match explains 6 bases of the junction. The CDR3 numbers 16 residues from cysteine through phenylalanine. CDR3 DNA only is kept here, 48 bases in frame from base 1. In the germline V gene, CDR1 corresponds to MGHRA and CDR2 to YSYEKL. This sequence uses TRBV4-1 and TRBJ2-5; 10 middle bases align to TRBD1. Sequenced material: liver tumor tissue from sampling region 2. The sample's cell subset or site label, decoded: tumor region T2, inferior pole. This receptor was identified in a man aged 35-49 years with primary liver carcinoma and hepatitis B virus infection. This receptor has the CDR3 CASSQVGTGERETQYF. The DNA is TGCGCCAGCAGCCAAGTGGGGACAGGGGAGAGAGAGACCCAGTACTTC.